This T cell receptor beta chain was recorded in a study of cytomegalovirus exposure and HLA in healthy donors (dated by TCRdb to about 2017). Some background on the complete study: An earlier analysis of some 620 of the donors reported 276 Gb of sequence data and about 120 million unique TCR beta sequences obtained from about 179 million T cells. An early release that covered 500 to 800 HLA-typed donors contained about 300 gigabases of sequencing data and tens of millions of unique TCR sequences. The genetic ancestry cluster associated with self-reported Caucasian donors included over 80% of the roughly 410 genotyped donors. The aim of the study was to test whether cataloging public T cell receptors could identify signatures of past pathogen exposure. Using immunosequencing, the study profiled T cell repertoires from around 680 subjects and related those repertoires to cytomegalovirus serostatus. Besides the first cohort of about 730 subjects, a separate validation cohort made up of some 110 different subjects was used. The study combined high-throughput TCR immunosequencing, statistical association of individual TCRs with disease status, and machine learning to predict cytomegalovirus infection status. To study patterns of TCR occurrence, a later analysis re-analyzed previously published TCR beta repertoires from 500 to 850 donors and added high-resolution HLA genotyping. Rather than using new phenotypic data, the later analysis identified candidate immune exposures from TCR beta sequences and from how often those sequences occurred across donors. To decide whether each TCR beta V gene segment behaved as functional or pseudogenic, an earlier analysis of 587 of the donors relied on high-throughput TCR beta sequencing. Donor age, sex, ethnicity and CMV serostatus were compiled alongside the repertoire data. Genome-wide SNP genotypes for about three fifths of the roughly 670 donors were used in a later genetic analysis, which treated that subset as a discovery cohort. All discovery cohort repertoires had been generated using a single sequencing platform. HLA typing covered class I and class II loci at four-digit resolution. The number of typed donors differed by locus: about 629-630 for A, B, C, DRB1 and DQB1; approximately 540 for DQA1; around 580 for DPA1; and around 450 for DPB1. About five DR-DQ haplotypes were treated as single units for association and clustering because of strong linkage in the cohort. Across approximately 420 genotyped donors of the cohort, an average of 235,054 unique TCR beta nucleotide sequences per donor were sequenced, and roughly 17% of those sequences were non-productive. What the authors observed across the whole study: Several of the top co-occurrence clusters appeared to be linked to parvovirus B19, influenza, CMV and Epstein-Barr virus, according to a later analysis. Sequencing depth was assumed to be roughly uniform across donors in the presence/absence analyses, though that assumption may not hold. CMV serostatus was the only immune exposure information available for the cohort. The study listed 164 TCR beta chains as associated with cytomegalovirus. A cluster of highly shared sequence variants was judged likely to represent a technical artifact of the sequencing pipeline. In a later analysis, HLA-associated TCR beta chains were found to be more clonally expanded and to have lower generation probabilities than equally common non-associated chains. In a later analysis, most CMV-associated TCR beta chains were found to appear HLA-restricted, with HLA associations seemingly driven largely by CMV exposure. The cohort was sequenced for TCR beta chains only, and without alpha or paired-chain data the features that could be detected were limited. Most TCR sequences were observed very rarely across donors, whereas some public TCRs were present in many individuals. Cytomegalovirus status was reported to be diagnosed by the classifier with high specificity and sensitivity in both the original and validation cohorts. Strong co-occurrence of HLA alleles, especially DR and DQ, made assigning TCR associations to individual alleles difficult. Compared with the approximately 600-donor mean, donors in an Asian-associated ancestry cluster had fewer N-insertions in productive TCRs, according to a later genetic analysis. A later analysis associated around 16,000 TCR beta sequences with specific HLA alleles at a false discovery rate of 0.05. In an earlier analysis of approximately 590 of the donors, most TCR beta V segments appeared in productive rearrangements about 87% or about 30% of the time, broadly matching IMGT annotations. Some IMGT-functional V segments, including TRBV6-2 and TRBV6-3, could not be distinguished by the 87-base-pair reads and were therefore excluded. A further reported finding was that TCR beta sequences accurately predicted the HLA-A and HLA-B alleles for most subjects in the first cohort. In vitro tests confirmed that a few of the cytomegalovirus-associated TCR beta chains recognize cytomegalovirus antigens. It was suggested by the authors that the approach could potentially be generalized to other disease states and immunological phenotypes. Because counts were too low, 15 to 20 rarely observed V segments, including chromosome 9 orphons, were excluded from the earlier analysis of 587 of the donors. In a later genetic analysis, a missense DCLRE1C variant was associated with V-gene and J-gene trimming of TCR beta chains, and the association was replicated in an independent cohort. Correlated functional status among segregating V segments might reflect linkage disequilibrium, but an unknown experimental factor could not be ruled out. Because HLA typing was unavailable for some donors at each locus, only the typed subset was used in association tests. A later analysis found that TCR association rates varied across HLA loci, with DRB1 alleles showing the most associated TCRs and HLA-C alleles the fewest.

The cohort was made up of roughly 670 healthy bone marrow donors. All cohort members were sampled while nominally healthy, although unrecorded immune exposures were likely present. The donor tested CMV seronegative and was one of the 352 seronegative cohort members. A peripheral blood sample was collected from each donor, and TCR beta sequencing was performed on peripheral blood mononuclear cells. Genomic DNA extraction from the blood cell samples was performed with the Qiagen DNeasy Blood Extraction Kit. Details on this clone: This clone's antigen is unknown. No base quality information exists; no much larger clone differs at one position.

From cysteine to phenylalanine, the CDR3 is 17 amino acids long. Only the CDR3 DNA stays, 51 bases, in frame from base 1. According to the germline V gene, CDR1 reads SGHVS and CDR2 reads FNYEAQ. Germline trimming: 4 bases from V, 3 bases from J; junction bases outside gene matches: 12. Receptor amplification or capture employed the immunoSEQ multiplex PCR assay. For the multiplex PCR, a mixture combining 60 forward primers for TCR Vbeta segments and 13 reverse primers for TCR Jbeta segments was used. The CDR3 region of rearranged TCR beta genes was amplified from genomic DNA with a multiplex PCR assay. On the Illumina HiSeq System, the amplified TCR beta libraries were sequenced as 87-base-pair reads. The authors' pipeline ran thus. Across the roughly 600 repertoires, a later analysis counted approximately 75 million unique TCR beta chains, roughly 11 million of which were shared by at least two donors. A nearest-neighbor algorithm error-corrected the raw reads and collapsed the reads into unique sequences, merging closely related sequences to remove PCR and sequencing errors. Alignment of CDR3 sequences to IMGT reference sequences was used to assign V, D and J gene segments. For a sequence to be retained, a match of at least six nucleotides to both a V gene segment and a J gene segment was required. Rearrangements were called productive when the CDR3 lacked stop codons and stayed in frame with V and J; all others were non-productive. CDR3 was defined by IMGT convention, running from the second conserved V-encoded cysteine to the conserved J-encoded phenylalanine. The earlier analysis of about 570 of the donors excluded any sequence lacking an unambiguous match to a single V gene segment. An earlier analysis of around 600 of the donors classified V segments as functional when productive rearrangements were above 56.7% and as segregating when the standard deviation between donors was above 5%. A statistical classification framework was built for diagnosing cytomegalovirus status from the catalog of TCR beta chain sequences. In a later analysis, V and J genes were assigned by comparing TCR nucleotide sequences against IMGT/GENE-DB human TR gene sequences. A later analysis assigned CDR3 sequences and most-parsimonious VDJ recombination scenarios with the TCRdist pipeline. In a later analysis, each TCR beta chain was defined by its CDR3 amino acid sequence together with its V-gene family, and reads without a unique V-gene family were excluded. A later analysis removed 600 or so highly shared, low-generation-probability nucleotide sequences to deal with suspected cross-contamination and a sequencing artifact. In a later analysis, a clonal expansion index was calculated for each public chain from normalized within-repertoire ranks of inferred template counts. In a later analysis, generation probabilities were computed with a VDJ recombination model fitted to out-of-frame rearrangements, and the resulting probabilities were checked against IGoR. In a later analysis, TCR-TCR, TCR-HLA and TCR-CMV co-occurrence was scored with hypergeometric tests, and a repertoire-size bias correction was applied to TCR pairs. A later analysis estimated false discovery rates by permuting HLA or CMV assignments 20 times. A later analysis grouped co-occurring TCRs with DBSCAN, adding TCRdist sequence similarity when clustering within HLA-allele-positive subsets. Repertoires with fewer than 30,000 or more than 120,000 public chains, plus five repertoires with anomalous nucleotide sharing, were excluded from co-occurrence clustering. The clones in this table, taken by TCRdb from immuneACCESS, are in-frame only. Not every clone is retained; where verified, under half of the shortfall comes from an unresolved V gene, and the cause of the rest is unknown. That table is the source of V, J and clone size, and D and trimming were worked out from the DNA. The sample table lists 310,000 or so clones, roughly 90% of them with a count of one. In total, the top ten clones hold 2% to 3% of the sample.

Sequenced: PBMCs. Recombination connected TRBV7-6 to TRBJ1-5, with 7 central nucleotides matching TRBD1. The source of this sequence is a young woman in good health and CMV-seronegative. For the CDR3, the sequence is CASSSNPGTDTNQPQHF. Read as DNA, the sequence is TGTGCCAGCAGCTCGAACCCCGGGACAGATACCAATCAGCCCCAGCATTTT.